What follows is one TCR beta chain and its context. Its cognate antigen is unknown. The authors reverse transcribed all of the isolated RNA, so sequencing captured expressed TCRB transcripts. The study sequenced naive, central memory and regulatory T cell samples to an average of about 4 million reads. Some clones are missing from TCRdb's copy, which holds only in-frame ones; the method was immunoSEQ multiplex PCR. The repertoire has about 150,000 clones, about 44% of them found once; the top ten carry 0.42%. The data stem from a study of beta chain features in type 1 diabetes. Study-level findings and limits: Lower insertion and higher deletion counts appeared at VDJ junctions in type 1 diabetes patients.

The receptor comes from a man younger than 35 in good health. Specimen: Tregs from blood.

The CDR3 protein is CASSFRTGGGDTQYF. The DNA of the CDR3 is TGTGCCAGCAGCTTTAGAACAGGGGGCGGCGATACGCAGTATTTT. The V call is TRBV7-9, the J call TRBJ2-3, with 9 bases that match TRBD1. The CDR3 is 15 residues long. The trim removed 3 bases at V and 6 bases at J, leaving 7 bases unmatched. CDR1 SEHNR and CDR2 FQNEAQ come from the germline V gene (reference sequence).